The 18 T cell receptor beta chains listed next were all sequenced from one sample in a study of cytomegalovirus exposure and HLA in healthy donors. Both 60 Vbeta primers and 13 Jbeta primers went into the PCR. Generated by immunoSEQ multiplex PCR, the TCRdb table keeps only in-frame clones and is missing some. The sample includes 90,000 to 100,000 clones, roughly 10% of them seen just once. What was sequenced was PBMCs. The receptors come from a man aged 45-60 years in good health and CMV-seropositive.

Only a few counts were recorded for this clone. The chain recombines TRBV7-9 with TRBJ1-4, with a weak D call TRBD1 (6 bases). Germline V lookup: CDR1 SEHNR, CDR2 FQNEAQ (reference sequence). Trimming pared 6 bases from V and 5 bases from J, leaving 19 bases between. The CDR3 covers 16 residues. For the CDR3, the DNA is TGTGCCAGCAGGAGTAAATCAGGGGCCGGAAATGAAAAACTGTTTTTT. It specifies CASRSKSGAGNEKLFF.

V and J are TRBV9 and TRBJ1-1, with 7 bases fitting TRBD1. The CDR3 extends over 16 amino acids. The germline V gene encodes CDR1 SGDLS and CDR2 YYNGEE. Trimming removed 4 bases from V and 0 bases from J; junction bases left unmatched: 9. CDR3 coding DNA: TGTGCCAGCAGCCCCCAGGGGGAGACAATGAACACTGAAGCTTTCTTT. Translation gives CASSPQGETMNTEAFF.

This clone turned up a few times. The chain is built from TRBV5-5 and TRBJ1-1; 7 nucleotides line up with TRBD1. The CDR3 has 13 residues. V dropped 8 bases and J dropped 5; count of bases not matched to a gene: 9. The V gene's germline CDR1 is SGHKS and CDR2 YYEKEE (reference sequence). CDR3 sequence: CASDQGVVTEAFF. As DNA, the CDR3 is TGTGCCAGTGATCAGGGGGTTGTGACTGAAGCTTTCTTT.

This clone showed up just a few times. This chain links TRBV29-1 with TRBJ2-3; D gene unclear. The germline gives CDR1 SQVTM, CDR2 ANQGSEA. The CDR3 spans 14 residues. Trimming removed 0 bases from V and 3 bases from J, with 10 bases in between. The CDR3 DNA reads TGCAGCGTTGAAGATCCTTTGAGTACAGATACGCAGTATTTT. It translates to CSVEDPLSTDTQYF.

The rearrangement links TRBV5-6 to TRBJ2-1, with 10 bases matching TRBD2. This CDR3 comprises 16 residues. CDR1 and CDR2 from the germline V gene are SGHDT and YYEEEE. The junction had 7 bases not matched to a gene; V was cut back by 7 bases and J by 0 bases. CDR3 sequence reads: CASSRAGGSSYNEQFF. CDR3 nucleotide sequence: TGTGCCAGCTCCCGAGCGGGAGGGAGCTCCTACAATGAGCAGTTCTTC.

The chain couples TRBV28 to TRBJ1-5, with TRBD1 matching over 8 bases. The CDR3 loop spans 15 amino acids. Germline-derived CDR1 and CDR2 are MDHEN and SYDVKM. The V segment lost 5 bases and the J segment 2 bases; nucleotides outside the gene matches: 5. CDR3: CASSPGGLGNQPQHF. The CDR3 DNA reads as TGTGCCAGCAGTCCAGGGGGCTTGGGCAATCAGCCCCAGCATTTT.

This clone turned up a few times. The chain employs TRBV4-1 and TRBJ2-1; D possibly corresponds to TRBD2 (6 bases). Germline lookup yields CDR1 MGHRA and CDR2 YSYEKL. The CDR3 loop spans 18 amino acids. V lost 0 bases and J 0 bases, leaving 15 bases between the germline ends. CDR3 sequence: CASSQDMEGPSSYNEQFF. DNA of the CDR3: TGCGCCAGCAGCCAAGATATGGAGGGCCCGAGCTCCTACAATGAGCAGTTCTTC.

About this clone itself: The junction shows a germline mismatch at one end, possibly a read error. The CDR3: CASSHNSGRSPYNEQFF. The CDR3 DNA follows: TGTGCTAGCAGTCATAATAGCGGGAGGTCCCCCTACAATGAGCAGTTCTTC. The V gene is TRBV7-7, the J gene TRBJ2-1; 10 positions agree with TRBD2. The CDR3 has 17 amino acids. Germline V gives CDR1 SSHAT, CDR2 FNYEAQ (reference sequence). The variable domain in full, completed from reference TRBV7-7 and TRBJ2-1, reads GAGVSQSPRYKVTKRGQDVTLRCDPISSHATLYWYQQALGQGPEFLTYFNYEAQPDKSGLPSDRFSAERPEGSISTLTIQRTEQRDSAMYRCASSHNSGRSPYNEQFFGPGTRLTVL.

In this sample, this clone turned up a few times. The rearrangement joins TRBV5-1 to TRBJ2-1; 13 bases align to TRBD2. Trimming took 4 bases from V and 5 from J; bases not matched to a gene: 12. There are 18 residues in the CDR3. Germline CDR1 and CDR2: SGHRS and YFSETQ. CDR3 sequence: CASSPTRTSGRGNNEQFF. CDR3 bases: TGCGCCAGCAGCCCCACCCGTACTAGCGGGAGGGGAAACAATGAGCAGTTCTTC.

The sample holds a few counts of this clone. The chain carries TRBV9 and TRBJ2-3; 9 nucleotides agree with TRBD2. CDR3 length equals 15 residues. V lost 2 bases, J lost 3 bases, and 4 bases stayed unmatched. CDR1 and CDR2 (germline): SGDLS, YYNGEE. The CDR3 DNA sequence: TGTGCCAGCAGCGTTAGCGGGAGAGGGACAGATACGCAGTATTTT. This codes for CASSVSGRGTDTQYF.

This sequence joins TRBV19 and TRBJ2-1; 9 positions match TRBD2. Trimming took 4 bases from V and 9 from J; bases not matched to a gene: 7. Germline loops: CDR1 LNHDA, CDR2 SQIVND (reference sequence). The CDR3 has 14 amino acids. CDR3 amino acids: CASSTGTSWGEQFF. The DNA for the CDR3 is TGTGCCAGTAGTACCGGGACTAGCTGGGGTGAGCAGTTCTTC.

In this sample, this clone turned up a few times. The chain combines TRBV28 with TRBJ1-2, with 8 bases fitting TRBD1. The CDR3 is 15 amino acids. Germline-derived CDR1 and CDR2 are MDHEN and SYDVKM. J gave up 0 bases and V 6 bases, and 6 bases lay outside the gene matches. In DNA form, the CDR3 reads TGTGCCAGCAGACCGACAGGGGAAGCTAACTATGGCTACACCTTC. This translates into CASRPTGEANYGYTF.

This clone occurred a few times. The V gene is TRBV9, the J gene TRBJ2-2; a possible D gene is TRBD2 (5 bases). This CDR3 has 17 residues. CDR1 SGDLS and CDR2 YYNGEE come from the germline V gene. The germline V and J ends were trimmed by 0 bases and 5 bases, with 17 bases remaining between them. As DNA, the CDR3 is TGTGCCAGCAGCGTAGTCCCAGACCCCCGGGAAACCGGGGAGCTGTTTTTT. Encoded protein: CASSVVPDPRETGELFF.

The gene calls are TRBV4-3 and TRBJ2-2; the D is unclear. CDR1 is LGHNA, CDR2 YSLEER, per germline. The V end was cut by 0 bases, the J end by 1 base, with 3 bases between. This CDR3 spans 14 amino acids. CDR3 nucleotides: TGCGCCAGCAGCCAAGACTGGAACACCGGGGAGCTGTTTTTT. Encoded protein: CASSQDWNTGELFF.

The table lists this clone with a few counts. The V call is TRBV7-2, the J call TRBJ2-3; a possible D gene is TRBD2 (6 bases). This CDR3 is 13 amino acids long. V lost 5 bases, J lost 12 bases, and 18 bases lay in between. The germline V gene has CDR1 SGHTA and CDR2 FQGNSA. The CDR3 loop is CASSVYSGPPQYF. The CDR3 DNA reads as TGTGCCAGCAGCGTCTATAGCGGCCCGCCCCAGTATTTT.

This clone has a handful of counts. V usage is TRBV4-1 and J usage is TRBJ2-1; TRBD1 is a possible D gene (5 bases). Trimming removed 3 bases at V and 2 bases at J, with 11 bases between. The CDR3 length is 15 residues. Germline V gives CDR1 MGHRA, CDR2 YSYEKL. In DNA form, the CDR3 reads TGCGCCAGCAGCCAGGATGGACACCCCTACAATGAGCAGTTCTTC. Residues: CASSQDGHPYNEQFF.

There are a few counts of this clone. V gene TRBV30 combines with J gene TRBJ1-4; TRBD1 might be the D (6 bases). The CDR3 covers 14 residues. Germline loops: CDR1 GTSNPN, CDR2 SVGIG (reference sequence). V dropped 3 bases and J dropped 5 bases, with 13 bases sitting between them. The CDR3 nucleotides are TGTGCCTGGAGAAAGGACAGCAGGAATGAAAAACTGTTTTTT. Amino acids: CAWRKDSRNEKLFF.

Comments on this clone: Here the CDR3 omits its conserved ending phenylalanine or tryptophan, so a read error is the likely source. V is TRBV11-1 and J is TRBJ2-6, with 13 bases that match TRBD2. In germline, CDR1 is SGHAT, CDR2 FQDESV (reference sequence). This CDR3 contains 17 residues. J lost 2 bases, V lost 5 bases, and 3 bases had no gene match. The CDR3 is CASSTSGRATGANVLTV. In nucleotides, the CDR3 is TGTGCCAGCAGCACTAGCGGGAGGGCCACTGGGGCCAACGTCCTGACTGTC.